This T cell receptor beta chain appears in the sequencing data of a study of tumor-infiltrating lymphocytes in primary liver carcinoma. Study-wide background: These were node-negative, non-metastatic T1-T3 tumors of roughly 4 to 10 cm.

CDR3 length equals 14 residues. Germline loops: CDR1 WNHNN, CDR2 SYGVQD (reference sequence). A primer in the constant region served to generate TCR beta cDNA from 500 to 600 ng of total RNA. A slightly modified ARM-PCR protocol with three nested multiplex PCR rounds produced these TCR beta libraries. Running nine to ten cycles apiece, the first two PCR rounds relied on TRBV1-TRBV30 forward primers together with a C-beta reverse primer. Via MiXCR, TCRdb re-called the multiplex PCR reads, giving one row per CDR3 protein. The table has about 210,000 distinct CDR3 sequences, about 85% seen once. Scientists recovered RNA and DNA together from about 21-30 mg of unsorted bulk tissue. Each individual tumor supplied samples from five separate regions. Study-wide points: In tumor-adjacent and tumor-blood pairs, overlap was lower than in tumor region pairs.

In regard to this clonotype: Its target is unknown. One base away lies a much larger clone, so this may be a sequencing read error.

Sequences were obtained from tumor tissue from primary liver carcinoma. The V gene is TRBV10-1, the J gene TRBJ2-2; 9 bases match TRBD2. This TCR derives from a man between 35 and 55 years old with primary liver carcinoma and hepatitis B virus infection. CDR3 sequence reads: CTTRASGIVGELFF. The DNA of the CDR3 is TGCACCACTAGGGCTAGCGGGATCGTCGGGGAGCTGTTTTTT.